The entry below describes one T cell receptor beta chain. Antigen: not known. Here immunoSEQ multiplex PCR was the method, and the copy in TCRdb shows in-frame clones only, minus some. The sample holds roughly 160,000 clones, about nine tenths seen once. This record belongs to a study of T cell responses to AZD1222 COVID-19 vaccine. Study-wide results and limits: The study identified only a handful of AZD1222 recipients as seropositive at baseline. Spike-wide vaccine-associated CD4 TCRs dominated at 160-218 and 743-854. Females made up more of the donors, who were largely white British, and clonal diversity may have come out too low. Scientists sampled the repertoires only once the peak T cell response had passed.

V shed 2 bases and J shed 6 bases, with 17 bases lying between them. The CDR3 is 15 amino acids. Germline CDR1 and CDR2: MNHNS and SASEGT. The V call is TRBV6-1, the J call TRBJ2-7; D may be TRBD1 (6 bases). The sequence came from an adult in good health. The input for sequencing was peripheral blood, taken on day 0 of AZD1222 vaccination. CDR3 nucleotides: TGTGCCAGCAGTGAACATCCAGGGGAAGCAGGCGAGCAGTACTTC. It specifies CASSEHPGEAGEQYF.